This passage covers 15 T cell receptor beta chains from one sample sequenced in a study of pediatric ulcerative colitis. Profiling relied on immunoSEQ multiplex PCR, and the TCRdb table lists in-frame clones only, not all of them. The data hold some 60,000 clones, with more than 60% observed a single time. The sample comprised blood. The receptors come from a boy between 10 and 17 years old with moderate ulcerative colitis.

The V call is TRBV5-1, the J call TRBJ1-2; D is unresolved. Germline V lookup: CDR1 SGHRS, CDR2 YFSETQ. V gave up 1 base and J gave up 0 bases, with 10 bases separating them. This CDR3 is 15 amino acids long. The CDR3, as DNA: TGCGCCAGCAGCTTGTCGTCCGGTTCTAACTATGGCTACACCTTC. Its translation is CASSLSSGSNYGYTF.

V is TRBV23-1 and J is TRBJ2-3; D could derive from TRBD1 or TRBD2 (5 bases each). TRBV23-1 is reported as an ORF; its role is uncertain. The CDR3 consists of 17 residues. Trimming removed 3 bases at V and 5 bases at J, with 21 bases between. The CDR3: CASSQRTGTEIEDTQYF. CDR3 coding DNA: TGCGCCAGCAGTCAGAGAACCGGGACGGAGATCGAAGATACGCAGTATTTT.

This clone was seen a handful of times. V gene TRBV10-3 combines with J gene TRBJ1-5, with 7 bases matching TRBD1. V was clipped by 3 bases and J by 3 bases; unmatched bases: 5. Germline-derived CDR1 and CDR2 are ENHRY and SYGVKD. The CDR3 consists of 15 residues. The CDR3 is CAISDRGLINQPQHF. Written as DNA, the CDR3 is TGTGCCATCAGTGACAGGGGGTTGATCAATCAGCCCCAGCATTTT.

The chain couples TRBV5-1 to TRBJ2-3, with 8 bases identical to TRBD1. The V gene end was trimmed by 5 bases and the J gene end by 1 base; junction bases not matched to a gene: 3. The CDR3 loop spans 14 amino acids. Germline V CDR1 and CDR2: SGHRS, YFSETQ. CDR3 amino acids: CASSPGQGTDTQYF. Here the CDR3 DNA reads TGCGCCAGCAGTCCGGGACAGGGCACAGATACGCAGTATTTT. The variable domain in full, with the rest retrieved from reference TRBV5-1 and TRBJ2-3, is KAGVTQTPRYLIKTRGQQVTLSCSPISGHRSVSWYQQTPGQGLQFLFEYFSETQRNKGNFPGRFSGRQFSNSRSEMNVSTLELGDSALYLCASSPGQGTDTQYFGPGTRLTVL.

The chain recombines TRBV18 with TRBJ1-1; perhaps TRBD1 as D (6 bases). The V end was cut by 0 bases, the J end by 2 bases, with 10 bases between. This CDR3 spans 15 amino acids. The germline CDR1 and CDR2 sequences are KGHSH and LQKENI. The CDR3 reads CASSPPGQINTEAFF. The CDR3 DNA reads as TGTGCCAGCTCACCACCTGGACAGATAAACACTGAAGCTTTCTTT. Together with reference TRBV18 and TRBJ1-1, the CDR3 gives the full variable domain: NAGVMQNPRHLVRRRGQEARLRCSPMKGHSHVYWYRQLPEEGLKFMVYLQKENIIDESGMPKERFSAEFPKEGPSILRIQQVVRGDSAAYFCASSPPGQINTEAFFGQGTRLTVV.

The V call is TRBV30, the J call TRBJ1-4, with D hard to call. V lost 0 bases, J lost 4 bases, and 15 bases lay in between. Germline V gives CDR1 GTSNPN, CDR2 SVGIG (reference sequence). The CDR3 totals 16 residues. The CDR3 region is CAWSVPGRLFNEKLFF. Here the CDR3 DNA reads TGTGCCTGGAGTGTACCGGGCCGCCTTTTTAATGAAAAACTGTTTTTT. Full variable domain (rest looked up from reference TRBV30 and TRBJ1-4): SQTIHQWPATLVQPVGSPLSLECTVEGTSNPNLYWYRQAAGRGLQLLFYSVGIGQISSEVPQNLSASRPQDRQFILSSKKLLLSDSGFYLCAWSVPGRLFNEKLFFGSGTQLSVL.

This chain connects TRBV28 to TRBJ2-7; 7 nucleotides agree with TRBD1. Trimming at V came to 7 bases and at J to 1 base, leaving 10 bases not matched to a gene. The CDR3 runs 15 residues. Germline CDR1 reads MDHEN; CDR2 reads SYDVKM. CDR3 in DNA: TGTGCCAGCAACAGGCCGGGACAGCCTTCCTACGAGCAGTACTTC. Translating it yields CASNRPGQPSYEQYF.

The chain has TRBV9 and TRBJ1-3; D remains ambiguous. Germline lookup yields CDR1 SGDLS and CDR2 YYNGEE. The CDR3 consists of 15 residues. V lost 0 bases, J lost 0 bases, and 7 bases lay in between. CDR3 nucleotide sequence: TGTGCCAGCAGCGTAGGGGCTAGCTCTGGAAACACCATATATTTT. The encoded protein is CASSVGASSGNTIYF.

The rearrangement joins TRBV5-1 to TRBJ1-1; no clear D gene. The germline V gene has CDR1 SGHRS and CDR2 YFSETQ. The length of the CDR3 is 12 residues. V gave up 1 base and J gave up 0 bases, with 1 base separating them. CDR3 bases: TGCGCCAGCAGCTTGATGAACACTGAAGCTTTCTTT. Translating gives CASSLMNTEAFF.

The chain recombines TRBV11-2 with TRBJ1-1; a weak D match, TRBD1 (6 bases). The CDR3 covers 16 residues. The V and J ends lost 6 bases and 1 base respectively, with 18 bases between them. Germline V gene data show CDR1 as SGHAT and CDR2 as FQNNGV. The CDR3 spells CASRSSRGPTNTEAFF. In nucleotides, the CDR3 is TGTGCCAGCAGATCCTCACGGGGGCCCACGAACACTGAAGCTTTCTTT.

This chain joins TRBV7-2 and TRBJ2-3; D is unresolved. V was clipped by 1 base and J by 2 bases, with 13 bases between them. This CDR3 spans 16 amino acids. CDR1 and CDR2 (germline): SGHTA, FQGNSA. CDR3 nucleotides: TGTGCCAGCAGCTTAGGTACCGGAGCCTACACAGATACGCAGTATTTT. Encoded protein: CASSLGTGAYTDTQYF.

The chain employs TRBV7-2 and TRBJ2-7; D ambiguous. Trimming removed 5 bases from V and 2 bases from J, with 13 bases in between. Germline lookup yields CDR1 SGHTA and CDR2 FQGNSA. The CDR3 length is 14 residues. CDR3 protein: CASSPPSSPYEQYF. The CDR3 DNA follows: TGTGCCAGCAGCCCCCCCAGCAGTCCCTACGAGCAGTACTTC.

The J gene is TRBJ1-5, the V gene TRBV7-2, with TRBD1 matching 10 bases. This CDR3 comprises 16 residues. V was pared by 1 base and J by 6 bases, with 6 bases of the junction left unmatched. Germline-derived CDR1 and CDR2 are SGHTA and FQGNSA. CDR3 nucleotide sequence: TGTGCCAGCAGCTTAGGACATAGGACAGGGGGTCAGCCCCAGCATTTT. It is translated as CASSLGHRTGGQPQHF.

This chain uses TRBV9 with TRBJ1-1, with 10 bases that match TRBD1. CDR1 and CDR2 from the germline V gene are SGDLS and YYNGEE. The CDR3 loop spans 15 amino acids. The J segment lost 6 bases and the V segment lost 6 bases, leaving 11 bases of the junction unmatched. The DNA of the CDR3 is TGTGCCAGCACCCCTAGGGACAGGGGCGCAGCTGAAGCTTTCTTT. This encodes CASTPRDRGAAEAFF.

This chain joins TRBV30 and TRBJ2-6, with D possibly being TRBD1 (6 bases). The CDR3 totals 17 residues. The germline V and J ends were trimmed by 0 bases and 2 bases, with 14 bases remaining between them. The germline CDR1 and CDR2 sequences are GTSNPN and SVGIG (reference sequence). DNA of the CDR3: TGTGCCTGGAGTGTATTGGGGGCGGCAGCTGGGGCCAACGTCCTGACTTTC. It codes for CAWSVLGAAAGANVLTF.